The sample holds one count of the clone carrying this T cell receptor beta chain. This sample is drawn from a study of cytomegalovirus exposure and HLA in healthy donors. V was clipped by 10 bases and J by 3 bases, with 15 bases between them. Germline V gene sequence: CDR1 ENHRY, CDR2 SYGVKD. The CDR3 totals 13 residues. In the PCR, 60 Vbeta and 13 Jbeta primers were used. Measured with immunoSEQ multiplex PCR; TCRdb has only the in-frame clones, and not every one. The sample has roughly 48,000 clones, approximately 72% seen once. Sequenced material: PBMCs. The chain joins TRBV10-3 to TRBJ1-1; D is unresolved. This receptor was obtained from a woman in her twenties or thirties in good health and CMV-seronegative. CDR3 sequence: CATRGTSDTEAFF. CDR3 DNA: TGTGCCACCCGAGGCACCTCGGACACTGAAGCTTTCTTT.